This T cell receptor beta chain derives from a study of blood T cell repertoires in COVID-19. Overall study context: Sample material is recorded as cDNA or gDNA derived from T cells, B-cell-depleted T cells, or PBMCs.

Sequencing was performed with immunoSEQ multiplex PCR; in TCRdb, only in-frame clones are kept and a portion is missing. The data hold 110,000 or so clones, with roughly 80% observed a single time. This clone was counted between two and nine times. The sequenced material came from peripheral blood. The clonotype was recovered from a man aged 50 or older with acute or convalescent COVID-19.

Written as DNA, the CDR3 is TGTGCCAGCAGCCCGGGACTAGCGGGGGGGCTGACCGGGGAGCTGTTTTTT. Translated, it gives CASSPGLAGGLTGELFF. This chain connects TRBV9 to TRBJ2-2; 16 bases align to TRBD2. The CDR3 runs 17 residues. V shed 4 bases, J shed 5 bases, and the junction held 5 bases outside the gene matches. CDR1 is SGDLS and CDR2 is YYNGEE in the germline V gene. Full variable domain (rest looked up from reference TRBV9 and TRBJ2-2): DSGVTQTPKHLITATGQRVTLRCSPRSGDLSVYWYQQSLDQGLQFLIQYYNGEERAKGNILERFSAQQFPDLHSELNLSSLELGDSALYFCASSPGLAGGLTGELFFGEGSRLTVL.